The entry that follows covers one T cell receptor (beta chain) sequence. V was clipped by 6 bases and J by 4 bases; unmatched bases: 11. CDR1 and CDR2 from the germline V gene are SGHRS and YFSETQ. This CDR3 region has 16 residues. The age range of participants was about 18 to 90 years, with residence in about two dozen US areas. This record belongs to a study of blood T cell repertoires in COVID-19. Study in general: From the United States, Italy and Spain came samples of acute and convalescent COVID-19.

Original data processing: Reference gene primer amplification gave nucleated cell count estimates. Assay used: immunoSEQ multiplex PCR; TCRdb lists only in-frame clones, some missing. V and J calls plus clone size are reproduced from that table; the DNA served to infer D and trimming. This sample has approximately 130,000 clones; over 80% occur once, and the top ten carry about 18%. V is TRBV5-1 and J is TRBJ2-3, with 10 bases that match TRBD2. This receptor was obtained from a man aged 25-45 years who had recovered from COVID-19. Sequencing used PBMCs or T cells enriched from blood (not recorded which). CDR3 nucleotide sequence: TGCGCCAGCAAAATTAGAGCGGGGGGGCCGGCAGATACGCAGTATTTT. The encoded protein is CASKIRAGGPADTQYF.